The present TCR beta chain was sequenced within a study of T cell responses to AZD1222 COVID-19 vaccine. The CDR3 covers 17 residues. V was shortened by 5 bases and J by 9 bases, with 26 bases between the two germline ends. The V gene's germline CDR1 is SGHTA and CDR2 FQGTGA. Some clones are missing from TCRdb's copy, which holds only in-frame ones; the method was immunoSEQ multiplex PCR. The sample lists 150,000 to 190,000 clones, approximately 87% seen once, with roughly 9.7% in the top ten. The clonotype was recovered from an adult who received the AZD1222 COVID-19 vaccine. Sample: peripheral blood, taken 28 days after the second AZD1222 dose. The V call is TRBV7-3, the J call TRBJ1-5; D gene unclear. CDR3: CASSQRWQLPCSRPQHF. The CDR3 coding sequence is TGTGCCAGCAGCCAAAGGTGGCAGCTACCCTGCAGCCGGCCCCAGCATTTT.